The 2 T cell receptor beta chains reported below all come from one sample, sequenced in a study of shared clonotypes between healthy human individuals. TCRdb's copy holds only in-frame clones and misses some; the assay was immunoSEQ multiplex PCR. The sample shows a few million clones, 85% to 95% of them seen only once. What was sequenced was naive CD4+ T cells sorted from blood. As to subset: CD45RA+ positively selected. Receptors originate from a young man in good health.

The chain has TRBV2 and TRBJ2-2; TRBD2 is a possible D gene (6 bases). The germline V gene has CDR1 SNHLY and CDR2 FYNNEI. This CDR3 region has 16 residues. With 1 base removed from V and 1 base from J, the gap between germline ends came to 10 bases. The CDR3, as DNA: TGTGCCAGCAGTGAAGTTTCTAGCGAGAACACCGGGGAGCTGTTTTTT. Protein sequence: CASSEVSSENTGELFF. Looking up the rest from reference TRBV2 and TRBJ2-2 gives the full variable domain: EPEVTQTPSHQVTQMGQEVILRCVPISNHLYFYWYRQILGQKVEFLVSFYNNEISEKSEIFDDQFSVERPDGSNFTLKIRSTKLEDSAMYFCASSEVSSENTGELFFGEGSRLTVL.

This clone was seen a single time. The genes are TRBV19 and TRBJ2-7; D is unresolved. The germline V and J ends were trimmed by 3 bases and 1 base, with 13 bases remaining between them. CDR3 size: 15 residues. Per the germline V gene, CDR1 is LNHDA and CDR2 is SQIVND (reference sequence). CDR3 bases: TGTGCCAGTAGTATCCAACGGACGGCGTCCTACGAGCAGTACTTC. Translation gives CASSIQRTASYEQYF.